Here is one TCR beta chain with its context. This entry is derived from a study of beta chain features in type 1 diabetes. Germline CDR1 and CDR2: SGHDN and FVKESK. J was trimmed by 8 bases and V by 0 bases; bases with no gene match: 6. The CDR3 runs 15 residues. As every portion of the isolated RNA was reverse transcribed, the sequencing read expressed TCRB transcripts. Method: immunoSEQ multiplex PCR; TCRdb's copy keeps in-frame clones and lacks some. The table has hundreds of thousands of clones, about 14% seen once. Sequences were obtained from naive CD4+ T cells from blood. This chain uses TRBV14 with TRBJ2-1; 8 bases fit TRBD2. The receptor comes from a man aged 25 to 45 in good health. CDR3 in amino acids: CASSQDGTRGHEQFF. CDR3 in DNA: TGTGCCAGCAGCCAAGATGGGACTAGGGGCCATGAGCAGTTCTTC.